This T cell receptor beta chain was profiled in a study of spatial heterogeneity in lung cancer (dated 2019 in TCRdb). Regarding the study in general: More beta-chain than alpha-chain transcripts were consistently detected, likely reflecting higher beta-chain transcript abundance. In the raw uncorrected reads, each unique combination of TCR and UMI appeared more than ten times on average. Nonsynonymous mutation counts, determined by whole-exome sequencing of tumor tissue, were related to features of the TCR repertoire. The study quantitatively compared TCR alpha and beta repertoires across multiple tumor regions, matched nontumor lung and blood in non-small cell lung cancer. At surgery, around 200 tumor regions, 61 to 75 matched nontumor lung samples and some 54 PBMC samples were TCR-sequenced for both alpha and beta chains.

The library relied on 5' RACE. TCRdb lists the instrument as NextSeq 500. In the TCR library protocol, a unique molecular identifier was attached to each TCR cDNA molecule so that PCR and sequencing errors could be corrected. As for the authors' bioinformatics: TCR identification, UMI-based error correction and CDR3 extraction were all carried out with Decombinator tools. TCRs above a frequency of 2 per 1,000, corresponding to the top 1% of the tumor frequency distribution, were defined as expanded. Renyi diversity was calculated using the R vegan package after each repertoire was subsampled 100 times to 5,000 TCRs. CDR3 similarity networks were built from amino acid triplet string-kernel similarity, connecting CDR3s with pairwise similarity above 0.82. Using fastp trimming at Q25 and MiXCR clonotype assembly, TCRdb reanalyzed the public sequencing data and kept in-frame beta chains. Records with the same CDR3 protein are collapsed into one entry carrying the most frequent genes and DNA. The V and J calls shown here were made by TCRdb, not taken from the authors' results. The table for this sample lists tens of thousands of distinct CDR3 sequences; around 7% of them were counted only once. Jointly, the top ten make up roughly 3% of the sample.

Many counts were recorded for this clonotype. The specificity of this receptor is unknown. Per-nucleotide qualities are absent, and no much larger clonotype sits a single base away. Study-level results and caveats: Additional single-cell paired TCR alpha and beta sequencing was considered necessary to confirm, at a functional level, the hypothesis that regional TCRs recognize regional mutations. Ubiquitous expanded tumor TCRs were found in blood more often at tumor resection than at routine follow-up.

The time point label on this specimen signifies: sample taken at primary tumor resection. TCR sequencing used whole RNA extracted from tumor and nontumor lung tissue, or from cryopreserved PBMC samples, without cell sorting. Donors were around 69 patients with early-stage, untreated non-small cell lung cancer from the lung TRACERx cohort. Patients were selected for TCR sequencing only if sufficient RNA was available from at least two tumor regions. This specimen was PBMCs, taken at surgery. The clonotype comes from a female donor with early-stage non-small cell lung cancer.

Read as DNA, the sequence is TGTGCCAGCAGCCATGGAACTAGCGGACAAGAGACCCAGTACTTC. Its translation reads: CASSHGTSGQETQYF. Rearrangement joined TRBV3-1 to TRBJ2-5, with 8 bases in between that match TRBD2. The germline V gene (reference sequence) supplies CDR1 LGHDT and CDR2 YNNKEL. Its CDR3 holds 15 amino acids, cysteine through phenylalanine. Only CDR3 DNA remains: 45 bases, in frame from the first base. For this chain, trimming is 3 bases at the V end and 2 bases at the J end, and the number of junction bases without a gene match is 5.